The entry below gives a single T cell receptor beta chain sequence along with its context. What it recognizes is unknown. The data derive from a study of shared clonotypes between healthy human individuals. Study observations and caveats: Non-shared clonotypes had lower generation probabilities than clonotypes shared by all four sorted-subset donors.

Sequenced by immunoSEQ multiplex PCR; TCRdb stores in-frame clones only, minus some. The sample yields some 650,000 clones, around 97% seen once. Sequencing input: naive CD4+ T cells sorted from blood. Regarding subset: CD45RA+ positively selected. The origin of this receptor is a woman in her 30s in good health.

The CDR3: CASSSTQLSTDTQYF. The CDR3 DNA follows: TGCGCCAGCAGCTCCACCCAACTTAGCACAGATACGCAGTATTTT. The chain uses TRBV5-1 and TRBJ2-3, with unresolved D. The CDR3 consists of 15 residues. Per germline, CDR1 SGHRS and CDR2 YFSETQ. Trimming took 3 bases from V and 0 from J, leaving 11 bases between them.